Listed below are T cell receptor beta chains from one sample, sequenced in a study of cytomegalovirus exposure and HLA in healthy donors. The protocol was immunoSEQ multiplex PCR, while the TCRdb copy is restricted to in-frame clones and leaves out a portion. The repertoire consists of about 180,000 clones, with about 89% occurring once and the leading ten covering approximately 2.6%. The sequenced sample consisted of PBMCs. The receptors were gathered from a man between 18 and 35 years old in good health and CMV-seropositive. The CDR3 runs from the conserved cysteine through the conserved F or W. Fields, in order: J gene, D gene, CDR3 length, V gene, clone size, CDR3 protein, CDR3 DNA. D genes are given only for firm matches. Clone size is not always given. Where it is, it says once, few, many or a class for expanded clones.

TRBJ2-5	-	14	TRBV7-2	-	CASSHNGAQETQYF	TGTGCCAGCAGCCATAATGGGGCCCAAGAGACCCAGTACTTC
TRBJ2-4	-	13	TRBV7-2	-	CASSLGSQDIQYF	TGTGCCAGCAGCTTAGGATCACAGGACATTCAGTACTTC
TRBJ1-4	-	15	TRBV15	-	CATSTRTLPNEKLFF	TGTGCCACCAGTACTCGGACTCTCCCAAATGAAAAACTGTTTTTT
TRBJ2-7	TRBD1	16	TRBV9	-	CASSSRTGTGSHEQYF	TGTGCCAGCAGCTCCCGAACCGGGACAGGGTCTCACGAGCAGTACTTC
TRBJ2-1	TRBD2	14	TRBV27	-	CASRDGLAANEQFF	TGTGCCAGCAGGGATGGACTAGCGGCCAATGAGCAGTTCTTC
TRBJ2-7	-	13	TRBV10-3	-	CAISYDRTYEQYF	TGTGCCATCAGTTACGACAGGACCTACGAGCAGTACTTC
TRBJ1-2	-	13	TRBV7-8	once	CASSPPGWQGYTF	TGTGCCAGCAGCCCCCCGGGGTGGCAGGGCTACACCTTC
TRBJ2-3	-	14	TRBV9	-	CASSVAGHTDTQYF	TGTGCCAGCAGCGTGGCGGGCCACACAGATACGCAGTATTTT
TRBJ1-2	-	13	TRBV25-1	-	CASSEYGGYGYTF	TGTGCCAGCAGTGAATACGGGGGATATGGCTACACCTTC
TRBJ2-2	-	13	TRBV19	few	CASSSRDTGELFF	TGTGCCAGTAGTTCGCGGGACACCGGGGAGCTGTTTTTT
TRBJ2-4	-	11	TRBV10-3	-	CAIRQENIQYF	TGTGCCATCAGACAGGAAAACATTCAGTACTTC
TRBJ2-1	TRBD2	16	TRBV7-8	-	CASSLELGGGANEQFF	TGTGCCAGCAGCTTAGAGTTAGGCGGGGGGGCCAATGAGCAGTTCTTC
TRBJ1-2	TRBD1	13	TRBV30	once	CAWSPRRGQGYTF	TGTGCCTGGAGCCCCCGCAGGGGGCAGGGCTACACCTTC
TRBJ2-4	-	16	TRBV9	once	CASSVGGHLGKNIQYF	TGTGCCAGCAGCGTAGGGGGGCACCTTGGCAAAAACATTCAGTACTTC
TRBJ2-2	TRBD1	15	TRBV5-1	-	CASSNRTGRYGELFF	TGCGCCAGCAGCAATAGGACAGGGCGGTACGGGGAGCTGTTTTTT
TRBJ2-7	-	14	TRBV15	-	CATSREGGLYEQYF	TGTGCCACCAGCAGAGAGGGGGGGCTCTACGAGCAGTACTTC